These 27 T cell receptor beta chains came from one sample sequenced in a study of blood T cell repertoires in COVID-19. The method was immunoSEQ multiplex PCR; TCRdb's version includes in-frame clones alone and lacks a portion of them. Of roughly 200,000 clones detected, approximately 87% appear once; the ten largest clones hold approximately 6.2%. Sequencing was carried out using peripheral blood. The receptor source for this set is a man aged 55 to 69 who had recovered from COVID-19.

The chain joins TRBV27 to TRBJ1-5, with TRBD1 identical over 8 bases. Per germline, CDR1 MNHEY and CDR2 SMNVEV (reference sequence). CDR3 length equals 16 residues. The V gene end was trimmed by 1 base and the J gene end by 5 bases; junction bases not matched to a gene: 7. CDR3 DNA: TGTGCCAGCAGTTTATACTGGGGACAGGCCGATCAGCCCCAGCATTTT. It translates to CASSLYWGQADQPQHF.

The chain uses TRBV5-5 and TRBJ2-7; perhaps TRBD2 as D (5 bases). The CDR3 length is 14 residues. The germline V gene has CDR1 SGHKS and CDR2 YYEKEE (reference sequence). V was trimmed by 6 bases and J by 3 bases, leaving 16 bases between them. In DNA, the CDR3 is TGTGCCAGCACCCCTTCAGCGGAGCTCTACGAGCAGTACTTC. Its translation is CASTPSAELYEQYF.

This sequence joins TRBV7-9 and TRBJ2-5, with 12 nucleotides matching TRBD1. The CDR3 totals 15 residues. Per germline, CDR1 SEHNR and CDR2 FQNEAQ (reference sequence). The V gene end was trimmed by 5 bases and the J gene end by 5 bases; junction bases not matched to a gene: 6. The CDR3 nucleotides are TGTGCCAGCAGCGGGGGGACAGGGGGCGTGGAGACCCAGTACTTC. As protein: CASSGGTGGVETQYF. Supplemented by reference TRBV7-9 and TRBJ2-5, the full variable domain reads DTGVSQNPRHKITKRGQNVTFRCDPISEHNRLYWYRQTLGQGPEFLTYFQNEAQLEKSRLLSDRFSAERPKGSFSTLEIQRTEQGDSAMYLCASSGGTGGVETQYFGPGTRLLVL.

The chain recombines TRBV5-1 with TRBJ1-5; D is perhaps TRBD1 (6 bases). Germline V gives CDR1 SGHRS, CDR2 YFSETQ. The germline V and J ends were trimmed by 4 bases and 2 bases, with 13 bases remaining between them. The CDR3 runs to 15 residues. This chain's CDR3 is CASSLGQFGNQPQHF. CDR3 sequence (DNA): TGCGCCAGCAGCCTTGGACAGTTCGGCAATCAGCCCCAGCATTTT. Using reference TRBV5-1 and TRBJ1-5 for the parts outside the CDR3, the full variable domain is KAGVTQTPRYLIKTRGQQVTLSCSPISGHRSVSWYQQTPGQGLQFLFEYFSETQRNKGNFPGRFSGRQFSNSRSEMNVSTLELGDSALYLCASSLGQFGNQPQHFGDGTRLSIL.

This clone was counted once. One end of the junction fails to match germline, which may point to a read error. This sequence joins TRBV11-3 and TRBJ1-2; no reliable D call. Germline lookup yields CDR1 SGHNT and CDR2 YENEEA. The CDR3 extends over 9 amino acids. The CDR3 region is CASSHTVLF. The CDR3 coding sequence is TGTGCCAGCAGCCACACAGTATTATTC.

This rearrangement joins TRBV18 to TRBJ2-3, with TRBD2 matching 7 bases. Germline CDR1 reads KGHSH; CDR2 reads LQKENI. V lost 6 bases to trimming and J lost 5 bases; unmatched junction nucleotides: 11. This CDR3 contains 15 residues. The CDR3 coding sequence is TGTGCCAGCTCGCTCCTCCGGGACTACAAAGATACGCAGTATTTT. It translates to CASSLLRDYKDTQYF.

In this sample, this clone turned up once. The genes are TRBV5-1 and TRBJ1-5; D possibly corresponds to TRBD1 (5 bases). Germline V gives CDR1 SGHRS, CDR2 YFSETQ. V was pared by 0 bases and J by 5 bases, with 12 bases between. There are 15 residues in the CDR3. CDR3 nucleotides: TGCGCCAGCAGCTTGGGAGGCAAAGGGGATCAGCCCCAGCATTTT. It translates to CASSLGGKGDQPQHF.

This chain joins TRBV9 and TRBJ1-1; 7 bases map to TRBD1. After removal of 3 bases from V and 8 bases from J, the junction contained 4 bases not matched to a gene. The CDR3 has 12 amino acids. CDR1 and CDR2 from the germline V gene are SGDLS and YYNGEE. CDR3 coding DNA: TGTGCCAGCAGCGCGGGGGACAGAGAAGCTTTCTTT. Residues: CASSAGDREAFF.

The chain links TRBV19 to TRBJ1-4; D is perhaps TRBD1 (6 bases). The length of the CDR3 is 12 residues. Per the germline V gene, CDR1 is LNHDA and CDR2 is SQIVND (reference sequence). Trimming stripped 7 bases from V and 10 bases from J, with 13 bases between. The CDR3: CASISQGGKLFF. The DNA for the CDR3 is TGTGCCAGTATCTCACAGGGTGGAAAACTGTTTTTT. The whole variable domain, filled in from reference TRBV19 and TRBJ1-4, reads DGGITQSPKYLFRKEGQNVTLSCEQNLNHDAMYWYRQDPGQGLRLIYYSQIVNDFQKGDIAEGYSVSREKKESFPLTVTSAQKNPTAFYLCASISQGGKLFFGSGTQLSVL.

This clone came up once. The J gene is TRBJ1-2, the V gene TRBV6-2 or TRBV6-3, with 7 bases that match TRBD1. From germline, CDR1 is MNHEY and CDR2 SVGEGT. The CDR3 runs 14 residues. V trimming: 2 bases; J trimming: 3 bases; junction bases outside the gene matches: 3. CDR3 in DNA: TGTGCCAGCAGTTACGGTCAGGGGGACTATGGCTACACCTTC. It is translated as CASSYGQGDYGYTF.

V and J are TRBV6-1 and TRBJ2-3; 11 bases match TRBD2. Germline V CDR1 and CDR2: MNHNS, SASEGT. This CDR3 has 18 residues. V trimming: 2 bases; J trimming: 2 bases; junction bases outside the gene matches: 9. The CDR3 coding sequence is TGTGCCAGCAGTGAATGGCGGGATAGCGGGAGGGTCACAGATACGCAGTATTTT. Amino acid sequence: CASSEWRDSGRVTDTQYF.

The chain employs TRBV11-2 and TRBJ1-1; D gene ambiguous. The CDR3 has 18 residues. V was cut by 3 bases and J by 0 bases, with 20 bases left in between. Germline-derived CDR1 and CDR2 are SGHAT and FQNNGV. CDR3 DNA: TGTGCCAGCAGCTTGACCTTAGCTTGGGGAGGATTGAACACTGAAGCTTTCTTT. As protein: CASSLTLAWGGLNTEAFF.

The CDR3 nucleotides read TGTGCCAGCTCATCGGGGACAGGGGGCGCAGGGTCTTTCCAGTATTTT. Translated: CASSSGTGGAGSFQYF. The rearrangement uses TRBV18 and TRBJ2-3, with TRBD1 matching over 12 bases. CDR3 size: 16 residues. The germline V gene has CDR1 KGHSH and CDR2 LQKENI. J gave up 12 bases and V 5 bases, and 15 bases lay outside the gene matches.

This chain uses TRBV5-1 with TRBJ2-7; D is possibly TRBD2 (5 bases). Germline V CDR1 and CDR2: SGHRS, YFSETQ. V was clipped by 4 bases and J by 3 bases, with 17 bases between them. The CDR3 is made up of 15 amino acids. This CDR3 is CASSGQEVSLYEQYF. CDR3 nucleotide sequence: TGCGCCAGCAGCGGCCAGGAGGTCTCGCTCTACGAGCAGTACTTC.

J is TRBJ1-5 and V is TRBV19; TRBD1 matches 8 bases. The CDR3 consists of 15 residues. Germline V gives CDR1 LNHDA, CDR2 SQIVND (reference sequence). Trimming took 5 bases from V and 5 from J; bases not matched to a gene: 8. For the CDR3, the DNA is TGTGCCAGTAGTGACAGGGGCGCCCTTCATCAGCCCCAGCATTTT. Encoded protein: CASSDRGALHQPQHF.

V is TRBV5-1 and J is TRBJ2-5; 8 bases align to TRBD1. The CDR3 spans 14 residues. CDR1 is SGHRS, CDR2 YFSETQ, per germline. The junction had 7 bases not matched to a gene; V was cut back by 4 bases and J by 5 bases. The CDR3 DNA follows: TGCGCCAGCAGCCGGACAGGGTTGGTGGAGACCCAGTACTTC. This sequence encodes CASSRTGLVETQYF.

The rearrangement links TRBV9 to TRBJ2-3; 7 nucleotides agree with TRBD2. V gave up 2 bases and J gave up 9 bases; unmatched junction bases: 9. Germline V gives CDR1 SGDLS, CDR2 YYNGEE. The CDR3 is 14 amino acids. CDR3 sequence (DNA): TGTGCCAGCAGCGTGTCGTCCAATAGCGGGACGCAGTATTTT. This sequence encodes CASSVSSNSGTQYF.

This sequence joins TRBV30 and TRBJ2-1, with 9 bases identical to TRBD2. The CDR3 extends over 14 amino acids. V lost 0 bases and J lost 4; bases outside the gene matches: 1. In germline, CDR1 is GTSNPN, CDR2 SVGIG (reference sequence). The DNA for the CDR3 is TGTGCCTGGAGTGTCCTAGCGGGGTACAATGAGCAGTTCTTC. As protein: CAWSVLAGYNEQFF.

The chain uses TRBV5-1 and TRBJ1-2; D is possibly TRBD1 (6 bases). Per the germline V gene, CDR1 is SGHRS and CDR2 is YFSETQ. V lost 2 bases and J lost 4, with 15 bases in between. The CDR3 runs 15 residues. CDR3 DNA sequence: TGCGCCAGCAGCTTACAACAGGGAGATCCCTATGGCTACACCTTC. This gives the protein CASSLQQGDPYGYTF.

The rearrangement uses TRBV19 and TRBJ1-2; 9 bases map to TRBD1. The CDR3 runs to 15 residues. The germline V gene encodes CDR1 LNHDA and CDR2 SQIVND (reference sequence). With V trimmed by 7 bases and J by 0 bases, 6 bases remained unmatched. CDR3 nucleotide sequence: TGTGCCAGTAATACAGGGGGCGAAGCTAACTATGGCTACACCTTC. Translation: CASNTGGEANYGYTF.

The J gene is TRBJ2-3, the V gene TRBV5-6; TRBD2 aligns across 8 bases. The CDR3 covers 17 residues. CDR1 is SGHDT, CDR2 YYEEEE, per germline. The V and J ends lost 4 bases and 0 bases, in that order; junction bases with no gene match: 10. The CDR3 protein is CASSRRGGGTSTDTQYF. CDR3 DNA: TGTGCCAGCAGCCGCCGGGGGGGCGGGACTAGCACAGATACGCAGTATTTT.

This chain joins TRBV2 and TRBJ1-4; maybe TRBD1 (6 bases). Germline V gene sequence: CDR1 SNHLY, CDR2 FYNNEI. V was cut by 8 bases and J by 8 bases, with 18 bases left in between. This CDR3 has 14 amino acids. CDR3: CASGAPGVGEKLFF. Written as DNA, the CDR3 is TGTGCCAGCGGTGCTCCAGGGGTAGGGGAAAAACTGTTTTTT.

V is TRBV29-1 and J is TRBJ2-1; perhaps TRBD2 as D (6 bases). Trimming removed 2 bases at V and 6 bases at J, with 26 bases between. The germline gives CDR1 SQVTM, CDR2 ANQGSEA. The CDR3 extends over 18 amino acids. In nucleotides, the CDR3 is TGCAGCGTTGAACTCGGGCAGGTTTTAGGGGACTTCTCCAATGAGCAGTTCTTC. Its translation is CSVELGQVLGDFSNEQFF.

This sequence joins TRBV14 and TRBJ1-6; D is unclear. Germline V CDR1 and CDR2: SGHDN, FVKESK. This CDR3 region has 12 residues. The V gene lost 0 bases and the J gene lost 10 bases, with 4 bases spanning the gap. DNA of the CDR3: TGTGCCAGCAGCCAAGAGCGGTCACCCCTCCACTTT. Protein product: CASSQERSPLHF.

The chain recombines TRBV2 with TRBJ1-5, with 7 bases that match TRBD1. The germline CDR1 and CDR2 sequences are SNHLY and FYNNEI. The CDR3 is made up of 13 amino acids. V trimming: 5 bases; J trimming: 7 bases; junction bases outside the gene matches: 5. CDR3 DNA sequence: TGTGCCAGCAGTCAGGGGGTAGGGCAGCCCCAGCATTTT. This translates into CASSQGVGQPQHF. Full variable domain (outside the CDR3, taken from reference TRBV2 and TRBJ1-5): EPEVTQTPSHQVTQMGQEVILRCVPISNHLYFYWYRQILGQKVEFLVSFYNNEISEKSEIFDDQFSVERPDGSNFTLKIRSTKLEDSAMYFCASSQGVGQPQHFGDGTRLSIL.

This chain links TRBV30 with TRBJ1-5, with 8 bases that match TRBD1. Losses at the gene ends were 0 bases for V and 3 bases for J; bases not matched to a gene: 4. The CDR3 is 15 residues long. The germline V gene encodes CDR1 GTSNPN and CDR2 SVGIG (reference sequence). CDR3 in amino acids: CAWSVGGQDNQPQHF. CDR3 DNA: TGTGCCTGGAGTGTGGGGGGACAGGACAATCAGCCCCAGCATTTT.

The V call is TRBV28, the J call TRBJ2-7; the D gene is possibly TRBD1 (5 bases). The V and J ends lost 8 bases and 2 bases respectively, with 13 bases between them. The germline V gene encodes CDR1 MDHEN and CDR2 SYDVKM. The CDR3 extends over 13 amino acids. CDR3 nucleotides: TGTGCCAGCCGTCAGGGTTCTACCTACGAGCAGTACTTC. The encoded protein is CASRQGSTYEQYF.